This T cell receptor beta chain was obtained from a study of blood T cells in healthy people across ages. A J-beta primer mix and a sample-barcoded 5' primer were used in a second PCR of about 6 to 12 cycles. TCRdb recomputed calls from the 5' RACE reads with MiXCR, one row per CDR3 protein. The top ten clones hold roughly a fifth of a sample with about 720,000 distinct CDR3 sequences, around a fifth of them seen once. This CDR3 region has 12 residues. Germline CDR1 reads MDHEN; CDR2 reads SYDVKM. The sequence was obtained from a man between 65 and 80 years old in good health. V gene TRBV28 combines with J gene TRBJ1-3; D ambiguous. Material for sequencing was blood. DNA of the CDR3: TGTGCAGCGACGGCAGCTGGAAACACCATATATTTT. It specifies CAATAAGNTIYF.